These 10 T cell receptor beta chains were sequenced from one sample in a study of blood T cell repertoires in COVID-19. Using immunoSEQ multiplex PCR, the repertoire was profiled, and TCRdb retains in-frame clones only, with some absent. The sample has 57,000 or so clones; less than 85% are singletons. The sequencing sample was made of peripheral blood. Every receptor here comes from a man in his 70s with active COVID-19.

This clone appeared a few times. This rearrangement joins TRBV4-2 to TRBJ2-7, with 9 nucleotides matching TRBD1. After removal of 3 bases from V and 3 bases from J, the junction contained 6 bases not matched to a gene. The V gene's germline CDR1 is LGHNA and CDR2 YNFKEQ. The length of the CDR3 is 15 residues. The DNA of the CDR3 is TGTGCCAGCAGCCAGAGGACAGGGGCGAACTACGAGCAGTACTTC. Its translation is CASSQRTGANYEQYF.

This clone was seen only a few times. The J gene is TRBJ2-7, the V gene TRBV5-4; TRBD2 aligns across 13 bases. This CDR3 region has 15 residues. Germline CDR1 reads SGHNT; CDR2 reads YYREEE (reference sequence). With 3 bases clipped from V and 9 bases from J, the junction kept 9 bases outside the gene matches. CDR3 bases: TGTGCCAGCAGCTCAAAGGGGACTAGCGGGATAGGGCAGTACTTC. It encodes CASSSKGTSGIGQYF.

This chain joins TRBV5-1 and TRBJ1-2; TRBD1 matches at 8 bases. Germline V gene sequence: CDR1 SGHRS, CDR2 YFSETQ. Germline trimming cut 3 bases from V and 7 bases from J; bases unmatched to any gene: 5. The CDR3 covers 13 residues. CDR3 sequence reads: CASSSGTGGGYTF. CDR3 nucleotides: TGCGCCAGCAGCTCCGGGACAGGCGGTGGCTACACCTTC.

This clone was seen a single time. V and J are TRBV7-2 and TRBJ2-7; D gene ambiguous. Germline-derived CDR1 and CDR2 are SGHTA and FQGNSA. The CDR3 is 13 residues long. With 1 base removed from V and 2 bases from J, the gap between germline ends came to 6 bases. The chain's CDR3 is CASSLGSAYEQYF. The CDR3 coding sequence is TGTGCCAGCAGCTTAGGTTCCGCCTACGAGCAGTACTTC. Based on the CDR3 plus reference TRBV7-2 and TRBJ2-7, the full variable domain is GAGVSQSPSNKVTEKGKDVELRCDPISGHTALYWYRQSLGQGLEFLIYFQGNSAPDKSGLPSDRFSAERTGGSVSTLTIQRTQQEDSAVYLCASSLGSAYEQYFGPGTRLTVT.

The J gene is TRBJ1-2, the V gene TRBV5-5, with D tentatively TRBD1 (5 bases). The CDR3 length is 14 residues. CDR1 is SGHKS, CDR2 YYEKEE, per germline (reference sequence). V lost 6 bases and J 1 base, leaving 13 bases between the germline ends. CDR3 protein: CASTRTTDNYGYTF. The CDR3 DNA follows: TGTGCCAGCACACGGACAACGGATAACTATGGCTACACCTTC.

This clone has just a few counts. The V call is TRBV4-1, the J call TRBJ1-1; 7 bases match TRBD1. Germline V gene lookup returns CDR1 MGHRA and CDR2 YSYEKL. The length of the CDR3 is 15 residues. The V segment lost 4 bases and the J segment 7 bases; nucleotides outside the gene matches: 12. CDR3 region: CASSRVLPGQSEAFF. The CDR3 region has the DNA TGCGCCAGCAGCCGAGTACTCCCGGGACAGAGTGAAGCTTTCTTT.

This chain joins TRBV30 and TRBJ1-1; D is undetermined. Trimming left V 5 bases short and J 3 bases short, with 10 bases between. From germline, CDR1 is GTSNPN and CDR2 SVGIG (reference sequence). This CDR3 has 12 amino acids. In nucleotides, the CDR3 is TGTGCCTGGTGGCAGGTCCACACTGAAGCTTTCTTT. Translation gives CAWWQVHTEAFF.

The CDR3 DNA reads TGTGCCAGTAGTATAGATGGGATAGCGGAGCTAAACACCGGGGAGCTGTTTTTT. Translating gives CASSIDGIAELNTGELFF. The gene calls are TRBV19 and TRBJ2-2, with D possibly TRBD2 on 6 matching bases. Germline V gene sequence: CDR1 LNHDA, CDR2 SQIVND (reference sequence). This CDR3 is 18 amino acids long. Trimming took 0 bases from V and 2 from J, leaving 16 bases between them.

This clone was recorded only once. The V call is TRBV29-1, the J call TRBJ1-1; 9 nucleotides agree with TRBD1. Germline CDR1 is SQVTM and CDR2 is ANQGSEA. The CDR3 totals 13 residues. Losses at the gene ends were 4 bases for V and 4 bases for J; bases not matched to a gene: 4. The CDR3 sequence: CSVGDRVGTEAFF. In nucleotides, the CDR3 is TGCAGCGTTGGGGACAGGGTCGGCACTGAAGCTTTCTTT.

This CDR3 reads CASSSLRYSYEQYF. The CDR3 region has the DNA TGTGCCAGCAGCTCCCTTCGTTACTCCTACGAGCAGTACTTC. The chain combines TRBV11-2 with TRBJ2-7; D is unclear. The V end was cut by 4 bases, the J end by 0 bases, with 10 bases between. This CDR3 comprises 14 residues. From germline, CDR1 is SGHAT and CDR2 FQNNGV.